What follows describes a single T cell receptor beta chain. This entry belongs to a study of OX40 agonist ivuxolimab in advanced cancers. V lost 4 bases to trimming and J lost 0 bases, with 8 bases between them. The CDR3 is 14 amino acids. Germline V lookup: CDR1 LNHDA, CDR2 SQIVND (reference sequence). Clones were sequenced by immunoSEQ multiplex PCR, and TCRdb holds only the in-frame ones, with some missing. The table has approximately 70,000 clones, 85% seen once. This sequence originates from an adult with an advanced solid tumor such as melanoma, head and neck, liver or kidney cancer. Sequences were derived from CD4+ or CD8+ T cells sorted from blood, sampled in a trial of the OX40 agonist ivuxolimab. The chain uses TRBV19 and TRBJ2-3; maybe TRBD1 (5 bases). This CDR3 reads CASSRQSSTDTQYF. The DNA for the CDR3 is TGTGCCAGTAGTAGACAGAGTAGCACAGATACGCAGTATTTT.